These 19 T cell receptor beta chains were sequenced from one sample in a study of PD-1 blockade in classical Hodgkin lymphoma. Described time point: newly diagnosed, previously untreated cHL patient sample. Purification of CD4+ T cells from thawed PBMCs was achieved by magnetic negative selection. Produced via immunoSEQ multiplex PCR; TCRdb's table is partial and in-frame only. The data contain roughly 14,000 clones, 86% of them singletons. Input material: CD4+ T cells from blood. The receptors originated from a human donor with classical Hodgkin lymphoma.

The chain uses TRBV2 and TRBJ1-1, with a possible D match to TRBD1 (6 bases). The germline V gene has CDR1 SNHLY and CDR2 FYNNEI. V lost 7 bases, J lost 4 bases, and 19 bases lay in between. This CDR3 has 15 amino acids. In DNA, the CDR3 is TGTGCCAGCAACCCCTGGGCAGGGGTGAGCACTGAAGCTTTCTTT. Protein product: CASNPWAGVSTEAFF.

The chain has TRBV7-2 and TRBJ1-6; 11 bases align to TRBD1. The CDR3 covers 15 residues. From germline, CDR1 is SGHTA and CDR2 FQGNSA. The ends lost 4 bases at V and 6 bases at J; junction bases unmatched: 2. In DNA form, the CDR3 reads TGTGCCAGCAGCTATGGGACAGGGGGTAATTCACCCCTCCACTTT. Amino acids: CASSYGTGGNSPLHF.

This clone appeared a single time. V and J are TRBV7-2 and TRBJ2-1; the match to TRBD2 covers 8 bases. CDR3 length: 15 residues. Looked up from germline, CDR1 is SGHTA and CDR2 is FQGNSA. Trimming cost V 0 bases and J 3 bases; bases outside gene matches: 1. The CDR3 region is CASSLAGTSYNEQFF. In DNA, the CDR3 is TGTGCCAGCAGCTTAGCGGGGACTAGCTACAATGAGCAGTTCTTC.

This chain joins TRBV4-1 and TRBJ2-5; 10 nucleotides line up with TRBD1. The V and J ends lost 2 bases and 5 bases, in that order; junction bases with no gene match: 11. Germline V lookup: CDR1 MGHRA, CDR2 YSYEKL. The CDR3 extends over 17 amino acids. CDR3 region: CASSQNKGQGTRETQYF. The CDR3 DNA reads TGCGCCAGCAGCCAAAATAAGGGACAGGGGACCAGGGAGACCCAGTACTTC.

V gene TRBV19 combines with J gene TRBJ1-5, with a possible D match to TRBD1 (5 bases). CDR1 and CDR2 from the germline V gene are LNHDA and SQIVND (reference sequence). V was cut by 6 bases and J by 2 bases, with 14 bases left in between. CDR3 length equals 15 residues. The CDR3 here is CASRNLKGGNQPQHF. The CDR3 nucleotides are TGTGCCAGTAGGAATCTCAAAGGGGGCAATCAGCCCCAGCATTTT.

J is TRBJ2-7 and V is TRBV9, with D uncertain. The CDR3 has 14 residues. Germline lookup yields CDR1 SGDLS and CDR2 YYNGEE. V was cut by 0 bases and J by 4 bases, with 11 bases left in between. As DNA, the CDR3 is TGTGCCAGCAGCGTAGAGCTGGCTGGGTACGAGCAGTACTTC. As protein: CASSVELAGYEQYF.

The chain employs TRBV28 and TRBJ2-7, with TRBD1 matching 9 bases. The germline CDR1 and CDR2 sequences are MDHEN and SYDVKM. This CDR3 contains 16 residues. Germline trimming cut 3 bases from V and 1 base from J; bases unmatched to any gene: 7. The CDR3 DNA reads as TGTGCCAGCAGTTTCTCAGGCGGGACAGGGTCCTACGAGCAGTACTTC. It codes for CASSFSGGTGSYEQYF.

This chain connects TRBV14 to TRBJ1-4; D is unclear. Per germline, CDR1 SGHDN and CDR2 FVKESK. Trimming cost V 5 bases and J 6 bases, with 16 bases left between them. CDR3 size: 15 residues. CDR3 DNA sequence: TGTGCCAGCAGCGCCGCCCCCCTAGGCGATGAAAAACTGTTTTTT. Its protein product is CASSAAPLGDEKLFF.

The V call is TRBV6-1, the J call TRBJ2-7, with a tentative D call TRBD2 (5 bases). The CDR3 covers 14 residues. Germline CDR1 and CDR2: MNHNS and SASEGT. V shed 7 bases and J shed 0 bases, with 13 bases lying between them. This chain's CDR3 is CASNVATSSYEQYF. In DNA form, the CDR3 reads TGTGCCAGCAACGTAGCGACGAGCTCCTACGAGCAGTACTTC.

The rearrangement links TRBV6-5 to TRBJ2-7; 7 bases agree with TRBD1. With V trimmed by 8 bases and J by 5 bases, 12 bases remained unmatched. The CDR3 contains 14 residues. The germline V gene encodes CDR1 MNHEY and CDR2 SVGAGI. CDR3 amino acids: CASGETGQTNEQYF. The CDR3 DNA reads as TGTGCCAGCGGGGAGACAGGGCAAACTAACGAGCAGTACTTC.

The chain employs TRBV7-2 and TRBJ1-1, with TRBD1 matching over 8 bases. The CDR3 has 14 residues. V was pared by 7 bases and J by 0 bases, with 4 bases of the junction left unmatched. Per germline, CDR1 SGHTA and CDR2 FQGNSA. CDR3 in DNA: TGTGCCAGCACCAGGACAGGGATGAACACTGAAGCTTTCTTT. Translated: CASTRTGMNTEAFF. The complete variable domain, with remaining parts taken from reference TRBV7-2 and TRBJ1-1, reads GAGVSQSPSNKVTEKGKDVELRCDPISGHTALYWYRQSLGQGLEFLIYFQGNSAPDKSGLPSDRFSAERTGGSVSTLTIQRTQQEDSAVYLCASTRTGMNTEAFFGQGTRLTVV.

This chain uses TRBV28 with TRBJ1-1; TRBD1 agrees at 10 bases. Trimming at V came to 6 bases and at J to 11 bases, leaving 15 bases not matched to a gene. Germline V gene sequence: CDR1 MDHEN, CDR2 SYDVKM. This CDR3 has 15 amino acids. The CDR3 region has the DNA TGTGCCAGCAGACCCCCTCTGGGACAGGGGAGTTGGGCTTTCTTT. It codes for CASRPPLGQGSWAFF.

CDR3 residues: CASSPSEGGTKTEAFF. The CDR3 DNA reads TGCGCCAGCAGCCCAAGCGAGGGGGGCACGAAGACTGAAGCTTTCTTT. The rearrangement links TRBV5-1 to TRBJ1-1; D might be TRBD1 (6 bases). This CDR3 is 16 amino acids long. Trimming pared 4 bases from V and 5 bases from J, leaving 21 bases between. Germline V gene data show CDR1 as SGHRS and CDR2 as YFSETQ.

This clone was detected only a few times. V and J are TRBV13 and TRBJ2-7; TRBD2 matches 11 bases. J lost 3 bases, V lost 2 bases, and 3 bases had no gene match. CDR3 length: 15 residues. Looked up from germline, CDR1 is PRHDT and CDR2 is FYEKMQ (reference sequence). In nucleotides, the CDR3 is TGTGCCAGCAGCTTATGGGGACTAGCGGACTACGAGCAGTACTTC. Protein: CASSLWGLADYEQYF. The complete variable domain, with remaining parts taken from reference TRBV13 and TRBJ2-7, reads AAGVIQSPRHLIKEKRETATLKCYPIPRHDTVYWYQQGPGQDPQFLISFYEKMQSDKGSIPDRFSAQQFSDYHSELNMSSLELGDSALYFCASSLWGLADYEQYFGPGTRLTVT.

V is TRBV27 and J is TRBJ1-2; the D is unclear. V dropped 2 bases and J dropped 7 bases, with 14 bases sitting between them. Germline CDR1 MNHEY, CDR2 SMNVEV (reference sequence). The CDR3 totals 14 residues. This chain's CDR3 is CASSLMAGVGGYTF. In DNA, the CDR3 is TGTGCCAGCAGTTTAATGGCCGGGGTGGGTGGCTACACCTTC.

The rearrangement uses TRBV6-6 and TRBJ1-1; the D gene is possibly TRBD1 (6 bases). V lost 6 bases and J 1 base, leaving 9 bases between the germline ends. CDR1 and CDR2 from the germline V gene are MNHNY and SVGAGI (reference sequence). The length of the CDR3 is 13 residues. The CDR3 DNA sequence: TGTGCCAGCAGCAGGGACAAGAACACTGAAGCTTTCTTT. Amino acid sequence: CASSRDKNTEAFF.

V and J are TRBV7-2 and TRBJ2-5, with D perhaps being TRBD1 or TRBD2 (6 bases each). CDR3 size: 14 residues. Germline V gene sequence: CDR1 SGHTA, CDR2 FQGNSA. The ends were cut back, 5 bases at V and 5 bases at J, with 15 bases in the middle. CDR3 sequence (DNA): TGTGCCAGCAGCCCCCATACAGGGAGGGAGACCCAGTACTTC. Amino acids: CASSPHTGRETQYF.

This chain joins TRBV19 and TRBJ2-3; weak D call: TRBD2 (5 bases). V dropped 3 bases and J dropped 0 bases, with 13 bases sitting between them. Looked up from germline, CDR1 is LNHDA and CDR2 is SQIVND (reference sequence). The CDR3 is made up of 16 amino acids. Here the CDR3 reads CASSIAAERSTDTQYF. Here the CDR3 DNA reads TGTGCCAGTAGTATTGCGGCGGAGCGGAGCACAGATACGCAGTATTTT.

The chain carries TRBV18 and TRBJ2-1; 12 bases line up with TRBD2. The CDR3 is 16 amino acids. With V trimmed by 6 bases and J by 1 base, 4 bases remained unmatched. Germline CDR1 KGHSH, CDR2 LQKENI. The CDR3 reads CASSPLAGGSYNEQFF. Written as DNA, the CDR3 is TGTGCCAGCTCCCCTCTAGCGGGGGGGTCCTACAATGAGCAGTTCTTC.